A selection of T cell receptor beta chains follows, all from one sample in a study of T-cell memory formation after mild COVID-19. Using its own MiXCR run on the 5' RACE reads, TCRdb lists one record per CDR3 protein. This table has under 250,000 distinct CDR3 sequences, roughly 14% appearing once. The sequenced sample was PBMCs or a T cell subset sorted from them (not recorded which). The receptors were sampled from an adult woman who had mild COVID-19 (a few samples of this study predate the infection). Cell type and time point are not known. CDR3s include the opening cysteine and the closing phenylalanine or tryptophan. D genes are given only for firm matches. Clone size is not always given. Where it is, it says once, few, many or a class for expanded clones.

d_gene: TRBD2
v_gene: TRBV12-3/TRBV12-4
len: 15
j_gene: TRBJ2-7
abundance: -
CDR3aa: CASRKTSGDSYEQYF
CDR3nt: TGTGCCAGCAGGAAGACTAGCGGGGACTCCTACGAGCAGTACTTC

d_gene: TRBD1
v_gene: TRBV7-6
len: 14
j_gene: TRBJ2-7
abundance: -
CDR3aa: CASSPGGTAIEQYF
CDR3nt: TGTGCCAGCAGCCCAGGGGGTACGGCAATCGAGCAGTACTTC

d_gene: -
v_gene: TRBV2
len: 16
j_gene: TRBJ2-6
abundance: few
CDR3aa: CASSEARTPGANVLTF
CDR3nt: TGTGCCAGCAGTGAAGCGAGGACTCCTGGGGCCAACGTCCTGACTTTC

d_gene: -
v_gene: TRBV2
len: 12
j_gene: TRBJ1-2
abundance: -
CDR3aa: CASSTGYYGYTF
CDR3nt: TGTGCCAGCAGTACAGGGTACTATGGCTACACCTTC

d_gene: TRBD1
v_gene: TRBV7-9
len: 16
j_gene: TRBJ2-1
abundance: -
CDR3aa: CASSLMFGTGDNEQFF
CDR3nt: TGTGCCAGCAGCTTAATGTTCGGGACAGGGGACAATGAGCAGTTCTTC

d_gene: -
v_gene: TRBV5-1
len: 15
j_gene: TRBJ1-1
abundance: -
CDR3aa: CASSLSDAGEGEAFF
CDR3nt: TGCGCCAGCAGCTTGTCCGATGCAGGGGAGGGCGAAGCTTTCTTT

d_gene: -
v_gene: TRBV7-9
len: 10
j_gene: TRBJ2-1
abundance: few
CDR3aa: CAEGEYEQFF
CDR3nt: TGTGCCGAGGGGGAATATGAGCAGTTCTTC

d_gene: -
v_gene: TRBV15
len: 14
j_gene: TRBJ2-5
abundance: few
CDR3aa: CATSRDPREETQYF
CDR3nt: TGTGCCACCAGCCGCGATCCGAGGGAAGAGACCCAGTACTTC

d_gene: -
v_gene: TRBV7-2
len: 16
j_gene: TRBJ1-5
abundance: few
CDR3aa: CASSLISTRFDQPQHF
CDR3nt: TGTGCCAGCAGCTTAATTTCTACGCGTTTCGACCAGCCCCAGCATTTT

d_gene: -
v_gene: TRBV19
len: 14
j_gene: TRBJ2-5
abundance: -
CDR3aa: CASSIAGRQETQYF
CDR3nt: TGTGCCAGTAGTATAGCTGGGAGACAAGAGACCCAGTACTTC

d_gene: -
v_gene: TRBV2
len: 12
j_gene: TRBJ2-2
abundance: -
CDR3aa: CASSGTAGELFF
CDR3nt: TGTGCCAGCAGTGGGACCGCCGGGGAGCTGTTTTTT

d_gene: TRBD2
v_gene: TRBV5-1
len: 18
j_gene: TRBJ2-5
abundance: -
CDR3aa: CASSLEYTGTSGGKTQYF
CDR3nt: TGCGCCAGCAGCTTAGAATACACCGGGACTAGCGGGGGGAAGACCCAGTACTTC

d_gene: -
v_gene: TRBV18
len: 14
j_gene: TRBJ2-2
abundance: -
CDR3aa: CASSPPGGPGELFF
CDR3nt: TGTGCCAGCTCACCACCCGGGGGGCCCGGGGAGCTGTTTTTT

d_gene: -
v_gene: TRBV12-3/TRBV12-4
len: 11
j_gene: TRBJ2-1
abundance: many
CDR3aa: CASSLAGRQFF
CDR3nt: TGTGCCAGCAGTTTAGCGGGACGGCAGTTCTTC

d_gene: -
v_gene: TRBV5-1
len: 14
j_gene: TRBJ1-2
abundance: -
CDR3aa: CASSLDTPNYGYTF
CDR3nt: TGCGCCAGCAGCTTGGATACACCTAACTATGGCTACACCTTC

d_gene: -
v_gene: TRBV7-2
len: 13
j_gene: TRBJ2-1
abundance: -
CDR3aa: CASSPLGVGEQFF
CDR3nt: TGTGCCAGCAGCCCCCTTGGGGTCGGTGAGCAGTTCTTC

d_gene: TRBD1
v_gene: TRBV29-1
len: 15
j_gene: TRBJ2-2
abundance: -
CDR3aa: CSVDPGQGSTGELFF
CDR3nt: TGCAGCGTTGACCCGGGACAGGGGTCCACCGGGGAGCTGTTTTTT

d_gene: -
v_gene: TRBV30
len: 13
j_gene: TRBJ2-7
abundance: few
CDR3aa: CAWSVRSFYEQYF
CDR3nt: TGTGCCTGGAGTGTACGGTCCTTCTACGAGCAGTACTTC

d_gene: TRBD2
v_gene: TRBV5-8
len: 15
j_gene: TRBJ2-5
abundance: -
CDR3aa: CASSDSGGAGETQYF
CDR3nt: TGTGCCAGCAGCGATAGCGGGGGGGCCGGAGAGACCCAGTACTTC

d_gene: TRBD1
v_gene: TRBV19
len: 14
j_gene: TRBJ2-7
abundance: -
CDR3aa: CASRPGQGTYEQYF
CDR3nt: TGTGCCAGCCGACCGGGACAGGGAACCTACGAGCAGTACTTC

d_gene: TRBD2
v_gene: TRBV12-3/TRBV12-4
len: 18
j_gene: TRBJ2-3
abundance: -
CDR3aa: CASSPGRASGGPLGTQYF
CDR3nt: TGTGCCAGCAGCCCAGGGAGGGCTAGCGGGGGCCCTTTAGGTACGCAGTATTTT

d_gene: -
v_gene: TRBV7-2
len: 14
j_gene: TRBJ2-7
abundance: many
CDR3aa: CASSFRVNSYEQYF
CDR3nt: TGTGCCAGCAGCTTCCGCGTCAACTCCTACGAGCAGTACTTC

d_gene: TRBD1
v_gene: TRBV29-1
len: 15
j_gene: TRBJ2-1
abundance: -
CDR3aa: CSVAGTGLTYNEQFF
CDR3nt: TGCAGCGTTGCGGGGACAGGCCTCACCTACAATGAGCAGTTCTTC

d_gene: -
v_gene: TRBV18
len: 14
j_gene: TRBJ1-4
abundance: -
CDR3aa: CASSPLGRNEKLFF
CDR3nt: TGTGCCAGCTCACCACTAGGTCGCAATGAAAAACTGTTTTTT

d_gene: TRBD1
v_gene: TRBV20-1
len: 12
j_gene: TRBJ1-2
abundance: -
CDR3aa: CSADRGRVGYTF
CDR3nt: TGCAGTGCAGACAGGGGGCGAGTTGGCTACACCTTC

d_gene: TRBD2
v_gene: TRBV7-2
len: 16
j_gene: TRBJ2-1
abundance: -
CDR3aa: CASSHIGGRVYNEQFF
CDR3nt: TGTGCCAGCAGCCACATCGGTGGGAGGGTCTACAATGAGCAGTTCTTC

d_gene: -
v_gene: TRBV19
len: 12
j_gene: TRBJ1-5
abundance: few
CDR3aa: CASSPGEQPQHF
CDR3nt: TGTGCCAGTAGCCCAGGGGAACAGCCCCAGCATTTT

d_gene: -
v_gene: TRBV9
len: 14
j_gene: TRBJ2-7
abundance: -
CDR3aa: CAISVRGRPYEQYF
CDR3nt: TGTGCCATCAGCGTACGGGGACGGCCCTACGAGCAGTACTTC

d_gene: TRBD1
v_gene: TRBV19
len: 14
j_gene: TRBJ2-1
abundance: -
CDR3aa: CAAGRTGAYNEQFF
CDR3nt: TGTGCCGCAGGGAGGACAGGGGCGTACAATGAGCAGTTCTTC

d_gene: TRBD2
v_gene: TRBV4-3
len: 14
j_gene: TRBJ2-7
abundance: many
CDR3aa: CASSRREGSYEQYF
CDR3nt: TGCGCCAGCAGCCGCAGGGAGGGCTCCTACGAGCAGTACTTC

d_gene: -
v_gene: TRBV12-3/TRBV12-4
len: 17
j_gene: TRBJ2-3
abundance: -
CDR3aa: CASRIHPGTGRPNTQYF
CDR3nt: TGTGCCAGCAGGATACACCCCGGGACGGGCAGACCCAATACGCAGTATTTT

d_gene: -
v_gene: TRBV12-3/TRBV12-4
len: 14
j_gene: TRBJ1-5
abundance: few
CDR3aa: CASSFHWSNQPQHF
CDR3nt: TGTGCCAGCAGTTTCCATTGGAGCAATCAGCCCCAGCATTTT

d_gene: -
v_gene: TRBV20-1
len: 12
j_gene: TRBJ2-7
abundance: -
CDR3aa: CSADRGTYEQYF
CDR3nt: TGCAGTGCAGACCGGGGGACCTACGAGCAGTACTTC

d_gene: TRBD1
v_gene: TRBV18
len: 15
j_gene: TRBJ2-7
abundance: few
CDR3aa: CASSLNGQGSREQYF
CDR3nt: TGTGCCAGCTCATTAAACGGACAGGGTTCCCGCGAGCAGTACTTC

d_gene: TRBD1
v_gene: TRBV5-1
len: 14
j_gene: TRBJ2-1
abundance: -
CDR3aa: CASSFQGARDEQFF
CDR3nt: TGCGCCAGCAGCTTCCAGGGGGCTCGCGATGAGCAGTTCTTC

d_gene: TRBD1
v_gene: TRBV5-1
len: 14
j_gene: TRBJ1-2
abundance: -
CDR3aa: CASSFGQANYGYTF
CDR3nt: TGCGCCAGCAGCTTCGGACAGGCTAACTATGGCTACACCTTC

d_gene: -
v_gene: TRBV12-3/TRBV12-4
len: 15
j_gene: TRBJ2-1
abundance: -
CDR3aa: CASSLGTTGYNEQFF
CDR3nt: TGTGCCAGCAGTTTAGGGACTACCGGCTACAATGAGCAGTTCTTC

d_gene: -
v_gene: TRBV4-1
len: 17
j_gene: TRBJ1-3
abundance: -
CDR3aa: CASSHPAKGRTGNTIYF
CDR3nt: TGCGCCAGCAGCCACCCTGCTAAAGGGAGGACTGGAAACACCATATATTTT

d_gene: -
v_gene: TRBV7-2
len: 14
j_gene: TRBJ1-1
abundance: few
CDR3aa: CASSQRRGNTEAFF
CDR3nt: TGTGCCAGCAGCCAACGGAGGGGGAACACTGAAGCTTTCTTT

d_gene: TRBD2
v_gene: TRBV15
len: 17
j_gene: TRBJ2-2
abundance: -
CDR3aa: CATSREGSGANTGELFF
CDR3nt: TGTGCCACCAGCAGAGAAGGTAGCGGGGCGAACACCGGGGAGCTGTTTTTT

d_gene: TRBD2
v_gene: TRBV4-2
len: 16
j_gene: TRBJ2-7
abundance: once
CDR3aa: CASSQEASGSSYEQYF
CDR3nt: TGTGCCAGCAGCCAAGAGGCAAGCGGGAGCTCCTACGAGCAGTACTTC

d_gene: TRBD2
v_gene: TRBV30
len: 17
j_gene: TRBJ2-2
abundance: -
CDR3aa: CAWSSGLAGAWPGELFF
CDR3nt: TGTGCCTGGAGTTCAGGGCTAGCGGGAGCTTGGCCCGGGGAGCTGTTTTTT

d_gene: -
v_gene: TRBV7-9
len: 15
j_gene: TRBJ1-1
abundance: -
CDR3aa: CASSLYPQGNTEAFF
CDR3nt: TGTGCCAGCAGCTTATACCCCCAGGGGAACACTGAAGCTTTCTTT

d_gene: -
v_gene: TRBV11-2
len: 12
j_gene: TRBJ2-3
abundance: once
CDR3aa: CASNVLTDTQYF
CDR3nt: TGTGCCAGCAACGTGCTCACAGATACGCAGTATTTT

d_gene: -
v_gene: TRBV7-3
len: 14
j_gene: TRBJ1-2
abundance: -
CDR3aa: CASSNSLDRRSYTF
CDR3nt: TGTGCCAGCAGTAACTCCTTGGATAGACGGAGCTACACCTTC

d_gene: TRBD1
v_gene: TRBV18
len: 14
j_gene: TRBJ1-2
abundance: -
CDR3aa: CASSAPGQGRGYTF
CDR3nt: TGTGCCAGCTCGGCACCGGGACAGGGGAGAGGCTACACCTTC

d_gene: TRBD1
v_gene: TRBV7-9
len: 20
j_gene: TRBJ1-2
abundance: few
CDR3aa: CASSLGRPPLRQGGNYGYTF
CDR3nt: TGTGCCAGCAGCTTAGGGCGCCCCCCTCTTCGACAGGGGGGGAACTATGGCTACACCTTC

d_gene: TRBD1
v_gene: TRBV10-3
len: 15
j_gene: TRBJ2-7
abundance: -
CDR3aa: CAISGGQGYNYEQYF
CDR3nt: TGTGCCATCAGTGGGGGACAGGGGTACAACTACGAGCAGTACTTC

d_gene: -
v_gene: TRBV19
len: 14
j_gene: TRBJ1-5
abundance: few
CDR3aa: CASSVGHPDQPQHF
CDR3nt: TGTGCCAGTAGTGTGGGTCACCCTGATCAGCCCCAGCATTTT

d_gene: TRBD2
v_gene: TRBV7-3
len: 15
j_gene: TRBJ2-3
abundance: -
CDR3aa: CASSLNGGSGDTQYF
CDR3nt: TGTGCCAGCAGCTTAAACGGCGGGAGCGGAGATACGCAGTATTTT

d_gene: -
v_gene: TRBV24-1
len: 15
j_gene: TRBJ2-1
abundance: -
CDR3aa: CATRDTGTANDEQFF
CDR3nt: TGTGCCACCAGAGATACCGGGACGGCGAACGATGAGCAGTTCTTC

d_gene: TRBD1
v_gene: TRBV7-7
len: 14
j_gene: TRBJ2-2
abundance: -
CDR3aa: CASSSGTGIGELFF
CDR3nt: TGTGCTAGCAGTTCCGGGACAGGGATCGGGGAGCTGTTTTTT

d_gene: -
v_gene: TRBV12-3/TRBV12-4
len: 14
j_gene: TRBJ2-5
abundance: few
CDR3aa: CASSLREGVWAQYF
CDR3nt: TGTGCCAGCAGTCTTAGGGAAGGGGTCTGGGCCCAGTACTTC

d_gene: TRBD1
v_gene: TRBV29-1
len: 14
j_gene: TRBJ2-1
abundance: many
CDR3aa: CSLTGTGRANEQFF
CDR3nt: TGCAGCCTTACCGGGACAGGGAGGGCAAATGAGCAGTTCTTC

d_gene: -
v_gene: TRBV5-1
len: 13
j_gene: TRBJ2-5
abundance: many
CDR3aa: CASSLGLQETQYF
CDR3nt: TGCGCCAGCAGCTTGGGACTACAAGAGACCCAGTACTTC

d_gene: -
v_gene: TRBV30
len: 14
j_gene: TRBJ2-7
abundance: few
CDR3aa: CAWRWRFSNYEQYF
CDR3nt: TGTGCCTGGAGGTGGAGATTTTCAAACTACGAGCAGTACTTC

d_gene: -
v_gene: TRBV10-3
len: 15
j_gene: TRBJ2-3
abundance: -
CDR3aa: CAIKSQGGGTDTQYF
CDR3nt: TGTGCCATCAAATCACAGGGCGGCGGCACAGATACGCAGTATTTT

d_gene: -
v_gene: TRBV5-6
len: 16
j_gene: TRBJ1-1
abundance: few
CDR3aa: CASSDYLGVVNTEAFF
CDR3nt: TGTGCCAGCAGCGACTACTTAGGGGTCGTGAACACTGAAGCTTTCTTT

d_gene: TRBD1
v_gene: TRBV18
len: 14
j_gene: TRBJ2-7
abundance: few
CDR3aa: CASSPGRQGGEQYF
CDR3nt: TGTGCCAGCTCACCAGGGAGACAGGGTGGCGAGCAGTACTTC